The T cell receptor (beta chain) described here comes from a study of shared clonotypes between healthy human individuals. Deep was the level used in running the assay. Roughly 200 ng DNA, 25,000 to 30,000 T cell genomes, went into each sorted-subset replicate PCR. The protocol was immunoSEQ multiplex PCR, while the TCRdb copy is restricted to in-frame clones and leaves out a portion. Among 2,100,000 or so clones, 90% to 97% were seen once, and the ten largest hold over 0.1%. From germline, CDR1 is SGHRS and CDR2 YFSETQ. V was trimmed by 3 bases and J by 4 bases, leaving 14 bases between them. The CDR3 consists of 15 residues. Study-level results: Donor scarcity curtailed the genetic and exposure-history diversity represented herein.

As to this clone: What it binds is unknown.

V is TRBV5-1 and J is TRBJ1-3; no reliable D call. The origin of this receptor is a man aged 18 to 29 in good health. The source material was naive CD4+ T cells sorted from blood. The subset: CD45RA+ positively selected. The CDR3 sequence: CASSSDHGGGNTIYF. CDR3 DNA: TGCGCCAGCAGCTCGGACCACGGCGGGGGAAACACCATATATTTT.